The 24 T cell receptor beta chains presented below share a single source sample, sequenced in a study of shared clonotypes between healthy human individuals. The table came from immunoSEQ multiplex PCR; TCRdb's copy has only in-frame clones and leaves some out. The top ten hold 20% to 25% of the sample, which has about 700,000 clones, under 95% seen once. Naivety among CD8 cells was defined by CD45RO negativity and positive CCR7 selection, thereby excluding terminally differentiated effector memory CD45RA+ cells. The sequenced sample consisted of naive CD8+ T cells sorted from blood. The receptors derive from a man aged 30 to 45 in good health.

The CDR3 DNA reads as TGTGCCAGCAGTGATACTAGCGGGAGCATCCACTACGAGCAGTACTTC. Translated, it gives CASSDTSGSIHYEQYF. This chain links TRBV2 with TRBJ2-5; 11 positions agree with TRBD2. The J call may be wrong; the DNA end is better matched by TRBJ2-7. Germline CDR1 is SNHLY and CDR2 is FYNNEI. The CDR3 loop spans 16 amino acids.

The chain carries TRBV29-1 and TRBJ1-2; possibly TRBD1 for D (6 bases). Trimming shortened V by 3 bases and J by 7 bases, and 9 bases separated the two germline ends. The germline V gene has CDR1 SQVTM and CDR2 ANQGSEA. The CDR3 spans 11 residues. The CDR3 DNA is TGCAGCGTTGAGAGGACAGTTGGCTACACCTTC. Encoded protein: CSVERTVGYTF.

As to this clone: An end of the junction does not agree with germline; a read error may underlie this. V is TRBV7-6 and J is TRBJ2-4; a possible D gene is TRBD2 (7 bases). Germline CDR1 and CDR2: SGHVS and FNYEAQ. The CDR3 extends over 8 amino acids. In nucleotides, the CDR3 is TGTGCCACCCTGGGGGGGCGATTC. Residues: CATLGGRF. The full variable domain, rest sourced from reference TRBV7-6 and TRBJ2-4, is GAGVSQSPRYKVTKRGQDVALRCDPISGHVSLYWYRQALGQGPEFLTYFNYEAQQDKSGLPNDRFSAERPEGSISTLTIQRTEQRDSAMYRCATLGGRFGAGTRLSVL.

The CDR3 protein is CASSEDRVDRRGYTF. The CDR3 nucleotides read TGTGCCAGCAGTGAAGACAGGGTGGACCGGCGGGGCTACACCTTC. The gene calls are TRBV6-1 and TRBJ1-2; a possible D gene is TRBD1 (6 bases). The germline CDR1 and CDR2 sequences are MNHNS and SASEGT. V was shortened by 1 base and J by 8 bases, with 17 bases between the two germline ends. This CDR3 contains 15 residues.

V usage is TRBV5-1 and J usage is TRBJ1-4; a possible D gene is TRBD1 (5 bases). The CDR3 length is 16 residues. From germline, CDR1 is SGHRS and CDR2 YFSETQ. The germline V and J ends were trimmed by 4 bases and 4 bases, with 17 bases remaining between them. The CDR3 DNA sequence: TGCGCCAGCAGCCCCTCGGGGGGAATTTTTAATGAAAAACTGTTTTTT. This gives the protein CASSPSGGIFNEKLFF.

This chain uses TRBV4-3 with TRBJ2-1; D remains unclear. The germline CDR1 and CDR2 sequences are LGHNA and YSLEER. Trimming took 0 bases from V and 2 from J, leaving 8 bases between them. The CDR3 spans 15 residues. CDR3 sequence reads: CASSQDRAPYNEQFF. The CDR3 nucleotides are TGCGCCAGCAGCCAAGATCGGGCCCCCTACAATGAGCAGTTCTTC.

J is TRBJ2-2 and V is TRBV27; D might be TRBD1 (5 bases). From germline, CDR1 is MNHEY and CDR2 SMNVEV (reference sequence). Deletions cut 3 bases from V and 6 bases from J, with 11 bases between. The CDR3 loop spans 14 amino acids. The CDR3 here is CASSFPNRPGELFF. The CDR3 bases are TGTGCCAGCAGTTTCCCTAACAGGCCCGGGGAGCTGTTTTTT.

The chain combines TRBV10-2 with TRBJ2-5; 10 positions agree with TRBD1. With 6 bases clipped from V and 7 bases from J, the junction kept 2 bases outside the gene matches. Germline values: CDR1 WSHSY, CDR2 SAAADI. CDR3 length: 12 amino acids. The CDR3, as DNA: TGCGCCAGCAGCAGACAGGGGGCGACCCAGTACTTC. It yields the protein CASSRQGATQYF.

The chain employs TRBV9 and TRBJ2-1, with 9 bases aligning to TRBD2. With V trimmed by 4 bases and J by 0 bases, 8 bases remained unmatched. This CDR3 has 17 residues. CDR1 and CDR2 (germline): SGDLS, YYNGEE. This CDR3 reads CASSQSGRSSSYNEQFF. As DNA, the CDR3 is TGTGCCAGCAGCCAAAGCGGGAGGTCGAGCTCCTACAATGAGCAGTTCTTC.

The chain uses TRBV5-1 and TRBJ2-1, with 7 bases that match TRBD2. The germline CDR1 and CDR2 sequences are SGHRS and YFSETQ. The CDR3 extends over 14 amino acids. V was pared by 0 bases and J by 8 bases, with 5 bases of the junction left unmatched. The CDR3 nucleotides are TGCGCCAGCAGCTTGGAGGGACGGGGGGATGAGCAGTTCTTC. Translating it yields CASSLEGRGDEQFF.

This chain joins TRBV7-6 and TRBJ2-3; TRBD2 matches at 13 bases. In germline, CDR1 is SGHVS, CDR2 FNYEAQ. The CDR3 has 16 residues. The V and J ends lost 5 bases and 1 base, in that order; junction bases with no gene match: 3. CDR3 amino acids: CASSPGLAGGTDTQYF. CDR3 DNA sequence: TGTGCCAGCAGCCCCGGACTAGCGGGAGGCACAGATACGCAGTATTTT.

The CDR3 coding sequence is TGTGCCAGCAGCTCCCCCGGGACAGGGCACTACGAGCAGTACTTC. Its translation is CASSSPGTGHYEQYF. The chain has TRBV13 and TRBJ2-7, with 9 bases that match TRBD1. The CDR3 is 15 amino acids. V was clipped by 4 bases and J by 3 bases; unmatched bases: 7. Per germline, CDR1 PRHDT and CDR2 FYEKMQ (reference sequence). Drawing the rest from reference TRBV13 and TRBJ2-7, the complete variable domain is AAGVIQSPRHLIKEKRETATLKCYPIPRHDTVYWYQQGPGQDPQFLISFYEKMQSDKGSIPDRFSAQQFSDYHSELNMSSLELGDSALYFCASSSPGTGHYEQYFGPGTRLTVT.

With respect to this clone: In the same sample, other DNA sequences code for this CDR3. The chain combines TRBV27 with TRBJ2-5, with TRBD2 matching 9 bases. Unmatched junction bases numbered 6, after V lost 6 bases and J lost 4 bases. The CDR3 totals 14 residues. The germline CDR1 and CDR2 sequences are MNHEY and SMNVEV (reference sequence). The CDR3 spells CASSSGLAGETQYF. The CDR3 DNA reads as TGTGCCAGCAGCTCGGGACTAGCTGGAGAGACCCAGTACTTC.

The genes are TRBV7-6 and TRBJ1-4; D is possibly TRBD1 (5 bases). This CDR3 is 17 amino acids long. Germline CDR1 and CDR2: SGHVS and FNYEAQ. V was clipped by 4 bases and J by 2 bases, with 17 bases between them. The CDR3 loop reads CASSSFGGARTNEKLFF. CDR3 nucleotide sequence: TGTGCCAGCAGCTCGTTTGGAGGGGCGAGGACTAATGAAAAACTGTTTTTT.

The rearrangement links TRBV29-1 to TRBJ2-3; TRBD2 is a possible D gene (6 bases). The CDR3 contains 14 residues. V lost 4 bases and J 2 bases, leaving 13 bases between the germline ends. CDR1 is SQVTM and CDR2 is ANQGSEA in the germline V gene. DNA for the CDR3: TGCAGCGTTGTCCCGGGGGTCTTCACAGATACGCAGTATTTT. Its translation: CSVVPGVFTDTQYF.

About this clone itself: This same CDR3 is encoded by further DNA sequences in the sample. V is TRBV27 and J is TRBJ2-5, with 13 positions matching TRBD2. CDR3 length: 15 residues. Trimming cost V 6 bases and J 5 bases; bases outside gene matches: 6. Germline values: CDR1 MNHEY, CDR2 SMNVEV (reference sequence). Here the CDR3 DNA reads TGTGCCAGCAGCCCACTAGCGGGAGGGGGTGAGACCCAGTACTTC. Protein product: CASSPLAGGGETQYF.

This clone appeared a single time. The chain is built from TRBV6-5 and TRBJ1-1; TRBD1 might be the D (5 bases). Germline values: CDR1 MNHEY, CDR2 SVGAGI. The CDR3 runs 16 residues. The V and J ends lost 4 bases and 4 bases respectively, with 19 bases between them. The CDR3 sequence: CASSLGRVLGPTEAFF. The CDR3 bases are TGTGCCAGCAGTTTAGGCAGGGTCTTGGGGCCCACTGAAGCTTTCTTT.

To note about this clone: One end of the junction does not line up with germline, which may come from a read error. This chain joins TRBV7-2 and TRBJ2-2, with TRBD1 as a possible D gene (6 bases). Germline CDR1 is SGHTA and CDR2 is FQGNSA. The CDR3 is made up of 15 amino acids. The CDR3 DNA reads TGTGTCAGCAGCTTACGGCAGGGGACCACCGGGGAGCTGTTTTTT. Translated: CVSSLRQGTTGELFF.

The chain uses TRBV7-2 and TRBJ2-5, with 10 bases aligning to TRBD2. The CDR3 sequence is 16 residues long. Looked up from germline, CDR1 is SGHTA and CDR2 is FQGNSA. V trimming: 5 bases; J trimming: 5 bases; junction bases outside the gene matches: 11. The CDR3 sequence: CASSLNGLAGAETQYF. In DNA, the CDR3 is TGTGCCAGCAGCCTAAACGGCCTAGCGGGAGCCGAGACCCAGTACTTC. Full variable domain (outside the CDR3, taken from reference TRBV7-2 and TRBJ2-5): GAGVSQSPSNKVTEKGKDVELRCDPISGHTALYWYRQSLGQGLEFLIYFQGNSAPDKSGLPSDRFSAERTGGSVSTLTIQRTQQEDSAVYLCASSLNGLAGAETQYFGPGTRLLVL.

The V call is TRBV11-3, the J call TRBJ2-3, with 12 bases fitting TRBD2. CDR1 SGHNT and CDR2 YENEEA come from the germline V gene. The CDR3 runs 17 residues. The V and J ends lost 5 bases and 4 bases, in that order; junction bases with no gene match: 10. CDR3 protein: CASSPRLAGEDADTQYF. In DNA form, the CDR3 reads TGTGCCAGCAGCCCGAGACTAGCGGGAGAGGATGCAGATACGCAGTATTTT.

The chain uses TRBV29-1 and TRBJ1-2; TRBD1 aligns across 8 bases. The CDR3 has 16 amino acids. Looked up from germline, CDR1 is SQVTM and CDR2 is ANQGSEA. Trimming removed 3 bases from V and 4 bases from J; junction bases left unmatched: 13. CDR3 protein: CSVDGKGQGEIYGYTF. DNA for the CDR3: TGCAGCGTTGACGGGAAAGGACAGGGCGAGATCTATGGCTACACCTTC.

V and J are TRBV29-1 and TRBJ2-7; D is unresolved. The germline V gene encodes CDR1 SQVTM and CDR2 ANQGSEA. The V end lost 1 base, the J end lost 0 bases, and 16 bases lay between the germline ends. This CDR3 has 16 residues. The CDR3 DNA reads TGCAGCGTTGAAGGCCCACGAGGAACCAGCTCCTACGAGCAGTACTTC. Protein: CSVEGPRGTSSYEQYF.

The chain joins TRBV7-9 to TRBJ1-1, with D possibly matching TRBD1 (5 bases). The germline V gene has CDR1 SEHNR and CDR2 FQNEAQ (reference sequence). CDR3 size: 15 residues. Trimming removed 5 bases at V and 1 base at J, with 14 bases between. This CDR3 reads CASSGRQTGNTEAFF. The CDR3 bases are TGTGCCAGCAGCGGACGACAGACCGGGAACACTGAAGCTTTCTTT.

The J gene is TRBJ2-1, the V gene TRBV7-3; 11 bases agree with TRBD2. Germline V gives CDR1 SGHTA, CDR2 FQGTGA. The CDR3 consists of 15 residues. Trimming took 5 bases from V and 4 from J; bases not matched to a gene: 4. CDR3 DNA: TGTGCCAGCAGCCAAACTAGCGGGAGTTACAATGAGCAGTTCTTC. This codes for CASSQTSGSYNEQFF.